What follows are 5 T cell receptor beta chains derived from one specimen sequenced in a study of T cells in Graves' hyperthyroidism and ophthalmopathy. From RNA transcripts, TCR beta CDR3 regions were amplified. A set of HTBI primers served as the primers for a first-round RT-PCR of the TCR CDR3. TCRdb reprocessed the multiplex PCR reads with MiXCR, giving one entry per CDR3 protein. Here the sample spans more than 600,000 distinct CDR3 sequences, roughly 17% being singletons. The sample consisted of blood. The receptors stem from a man aged 18 to 29 with Graves' hyperthyroidism.

The chain has TRBV19 and TRBJ2-3, with 10 bases aligning to TRBD2. This CDR3 has 16 residues. CDR1 is LNHDA, CDR2 SQIVND, per germline (reference sequence). The V segment lost 6 bases and the J segment 6 bases; nucleotides outside the gene matches: 12. The CDR3 bases are TGTGCCAGTAGGGACCGAGGAGCGGGAGGGTTGGATACGCAGTATTTT. As protein: CASRDRGAGGLDTQYF.

The table lists this clonotype with many counts. The chain links TRBV2 to TRBJ1-2; perhaps TRBD1 as D (6 bases). Trimming pared 5 bases from V and 2 bases from J, leaving 21 bases between. This CDR3 contains 17 residues. CDR1 is SNHLY, CDR2 FYNNEI, per germline. The CDR3: CASSYRAPGDRNYGYTF. The CDR3 coding sequence is TGTGCCAGCAGTTACAGGGCCCCCGGGGATAGAAACTATGGCTACACCTTC.

Ten or more counts support this clonotype. The V call is TRBV11-2, the J call TRBJ2-7; unclear D gene. CDR1 SGHAT and CDR2 FQNNGV come from the germline V gene. Trimming cost V 1 base and J 2 bases, with 6 bases left between them. This CDR3 comprises 13 residues. In DNA, the CDR3 is TGTGCCAGCAGCTTAGCCATCGCCTACGAGCAGTACTTC. This codes for CASSLAIAYEQYF. The complete variable domain, with remaining parts taken from reference TRBV11-2 and TRBJ2-7, reads EAGVAQSPRYKIIEKRQSVAFWCNPISGHATLYWYQQILGQGPKLLIQFQNNGVVDDSQLPKDRFSAERLKGVDSTLKIQPAKLEDSAVYLCASSLAIAYEQYFGPGTRLTVT.

This clonotype was counted a few times. V gene TRBV5-1 combines with J gene TRBJ1-2; maybe TRBD1 (5 bases). Trimming pared 3 bases from V and 8 bases from J, leaving 20 bases between. CDR1 is SGHRS, CDR2 YFSETQ, per germline. There are 15 residues in the CDR3. The CDR3 reads CASSSGGGGSGGYTF. As DNA, the CDR3 is TGCGCCAGCAGCTCAGGAGGTGGGGGATCCGGAGGCTACACCTTC.

On this clonotype itself: Compared with germline, one end of the junction differs, possibly owing to a read error. The chain carries TRBV7-2 and TRBJ2-7; no clear D. The CDR3 sequence is 13 residues long. CDR1 is SGHTA and CDR2 is FQGNSA in the germline V gene. The CDR3 loop reads CASSLGYTYGQYF. The DNA for the CDR3 is TGTGCCAGCAGCTTAGGGTACACTTACGGGCAGTACTTC.